The entry that follows covers one TCR beta chain sequence. The sample belongs to a study of blood T cell repertoires in COVID-19. Study context: Material from acute and convalescent COVID-19 was sourced from the United States, Italy and Spain. PBMCs, B-cell-depleted T cells, or T cells provided the cDNA or gDNA that made up the material.

Profiling relied on immunoSEQ multiplex PCR, and the TCRdb table lists in-frame clones only, not all of them. The sample consists of about 210,000 clones, roughly 80% of them appearing once. A Seattle source enrolled patients during active infection and followed them longitudinally. CDR3 length: 15 residues. The germline CDR1 and CDR2 sequences are SGHRS and YFSETQ. The trim removed 3 bases at V and 4 bases at J, leaving 8 bases unmatched. This rearrangement joins TRBV5-1 to TRBJ1-2, with 8 bases identical to TRBD1. The sequencing sample was made of peripheral blood. This TCR was recovered from a woman aged 55-70 years with COVID-19, enrolled during active disease. CDR3 region: CASSSQGAGSYGYTF. The CDR3 DNA reads TGCGCCAGCAGCTCCCAGGGGGCGGGGAGCTATGGCTACACCTTC.